One sample yielded the 29 T cell receptor beta chains listed below, sequenced in a study of T-cell reconstitution after alpha-beta-depleted transplantation in children. The TCRbeta library was prepared with unique molecular identifiers. Using its own MiXCR run on the PCR reads, TCRdb lists one record per CDR3 protein. This table has roughly 190,000 distinct CDR3 sequences, roughly 15% appearing once. The sample consisted of PBMCs from the stem cell graft donor, taken from the stem cell graft. Receptor source: a human donor who donated a stem cell graft to a child with acute lymphoblastic leukemia.

Ten or more counts support this clonotype. The chain couples TRBV11-3 to TRBJ1-2; D is perhaps TRBD1 (6 bases). V lost 4 bases and J lost 4, with 19 bases in between. This CDR3 is 16 amino acids long. In germline, CDR1 is SGHNT, CDR2 YENEEA. The DNA of the CDR3 is TGTGCCAGCAGCTCCTGGACAGACCCTAGTGGCTATGGCTACACCTTC. This encodes CASSSWTDPSGYGYTF.

The CDR3 protein is CASRRDRGSNQPQHF. The CDR3 DNA reads as TGTGCCAGTAGGAGGGACAGGGGTAGCAATCAGCCCCAGCATTTT. V gene TRBV19 combines with J gene TRBJ1-5, with 10 nucleotides matching TRBD1. The CDR3 loop spans 15 amino acids. The germline V gene encodes CDR1 LNHDA and CDR2 SQIVND (reference sequence). J lost 0 bases, V lost 6 bases, and 2 bases had no gene match.

This clonotype was recorded at least ten times. At one end the junction does not follow the germline gene, possibly because of a read error. The V call is TRBV5-1, the J call TRBJ1-2; D remains unclear. The germline CDR1 and CDR2 sequences are SGHRS and YFSETQ. The CDR3 has 11 residues. In DNA form, the CDR3 reads TGTGCCAGCAGTACGGGCTATGGCTACACCTTC. The encoded protein is CASSTGYGYTF.

This clonotype has at least ten counts. The chain links TRBV10-2 to TRBJ1-1, with a weak D call TRBD1 (6 bases). Germline assignment: CDR1 WSHSY and CDR2 SAAADI. The CDR3 sequence is 16 residues long. The ends were cut back, 7 bases at V and 1 base at J, with 19 bases in the middle. The CDR3 DNA reads TGCGCCAGCACTAAAGCGGGACACCTCGGGAACACTGAAGCTTTCTTT. Its protein product is CASTKAGHLGNTEAFF.

This clonotype showed up many times. The genes are TRBV5-1 and TRBJ2-1, with D possibly being TRBD1 (6 bases). The CDR3 length is 14 residues. V gave up 0 bases and J gave up 7 bases, with 11 bases separating them. Per the germline V gene, CDR1 is SGHRS and CDR2 is YFSETQ. The CDR3 loop is CASSLGGRTNEQFF. The CDR3 coding sequence is TGCGCCAGCAGCTTGGGGGGGCGAACGAATGAGCAGTTCTTC.

J is TRBJ2-5 and V is TRBV20-1, with 11 bases identical to TRBD2. V was clipped by 3 bases and J by 5 bases; unmatched bases: 11. Germline V lookup: CDR1 DFQATT, CDR2 SNEGSKA (reference sequence). The CDR3 is made up of 16 amino acids. CDR3 loop: CSASWVAGGQEETQYF. The CDR3 coding sequence is TGCAGTGCTAGTTGGGTAGCGGGAGGGCAGGAGGAGACCCAGTACTTC.

The rearrangement joins TRBV10-2 to TRBJ2-3; 8 bases match TRBD1. The CDR3 loop spans 16 amino acids. Germline CDR1 WSHSY, CDR2 SAAADI. Trimming removed 6 bases from V and 4 bases from J; junction bases left unmatched: 12. The CDR3 sequence: CASREGYRQGSDTQYF. For the CDR3, the DNA is TGCGCCAGCAGGGAGGGTTATAGACAGGGGTCAGATACGCAGTATTTT.

The chain uses TRBV18 and TRBJ1-2; 8 bases map to TRBD1. In germline, CDR1 is KGHSH, CDR2 LQKENI. The CDR3 loop spans 16 amino acids. V shed 2 bases and J 4 bases; nucleotides not matched to a gene: 9. CDR3 region: CASSPRIQGESYGYTF. CDR3 bases: TGTGCCAGCTCACCAAGGATACAGGGGGAAAGCTATGGCTACACCTTC.

This clonotype was picked up many times. The chain couples TRBV6-5 to TRBJ2-7, with D possibly matching TRBD2 (6 bases). Germline loops: CDR1 MNHEY, CDR2 SVGAGI. Trimming cost V 7 bases and J 8 bases, with 24 bases left between them. The CDR3 contains 15 residues. This CDR3 reads CASTSGDSGIWKQYF. The CDR3 coding sequence is TGTGCCAGCACCTCGGGGGACTCGGGAATATGGAAGCAGTACTTC.

There are a few counts of this clonotype. CDR3 DNA sequence: TGTGCCAGCAGCTTATGGCGTCGCGGGGGGTACGATACGCAGTATTTT. Protein sequence: CASSLWRRGGYDTQYF. The V call is TRBV7-9, the J call TRBJ2-3; 8 positions agree with TRBD2. Trimming took 2 bases from V and 6 from J; bases not matched to a gene: 10. CDR1 and CDR2 from the germline V gene are SEHNR and FQNEAQ (reference sequence). The CDR3 has 16 amino acids. The complete variable domain, with remaining parts taken from reference TRBV7-9 and TRBJ2-3, reads DTGVSQNPRHKITKRGQNVTFRCDPISEHNRLYWYRQTLGQGPEFLTYFQNEAQLEKSRLLSDRFSAERPKGSFSTLEIQRTEQGDSAMYLCASSLWRRGGYDTQYFGPGTRLTVL.

This clonotype is a singleton in its sample. This may be a read error: a much more frequent sequence differs by one nucleotide. This likely comes from a read error, as the CDR3 has no conserved phenylalanine or tryptophan at its end. The chain joins TRBV27 to TRBJ1-2; 7 positions match TRBD1. This CDR3 contains 15 residues. Germline-derived CDR1 and CDR2 are MNHEY and SMNVEV (reference sequence). The ends lost 5 bases at V and 4 bases at J; junction bases unmatched: 10. In nucleotides, the CDR3 is TGTGCCAGCAGTACGAGGGACAGACAGAGCTATGGCTACACCTCC. Translation: CASSTRDRQSYGYTS.

Concerning this clonotype: A much larger clone lies a single base off, so this may be a read error. V gene TRBV12-3 or TRBV12-4 combines with J gene TRBJ1-2; 10 nucleotides agree with TRBD1. The V and J ends lost 6 bases and 9 bases, in that order; junction bases with no gene match: 13. The CDR3 is 15 residues long. The CDR3 protein is CASSRQGAGFGRYTF. The CDR3 DNA follows: TGTGCCAGCAGCCGACAGGGGGCAGGCTTCGGACGCTACACCTTC.

This clonotype appeared many times. The gene calls are TRBV12-3 or TRBV12-4 and TRBJ2-2; D unresolved. The CDR3 has 13 residues. V was pared by 2 bases and J by 4 bases, with 5 bases between. The CDR3, as DNA: TGTGCCAGCAGTTTACATAGCACCGGGGAGCTGTTTTTT. It encodes CASSLHSTGELFF.

There are many counts of this clonotype. The chain recombines TRBV6-1 with TRBJ1-1; 7 bases map to TRBD1. J was trimmed by 5 bases and V by 9 bases; bases with no gene match: 9. The CDR3 runs 13 residues. CDR1 and CDR2 (germline): MNHNS, SASEGT. CDR3 nucleotides: TGTGCCAGTGACCAGGGGGTTGGGACTGAAGCTTTCTTT. Protein product: CASDQGVGTEAFF.

This clonotype occurred many times. The chain combines TRBV5-1 with TRBJ1-4; D is unresolved. V was cut by 4 bases and J by 0 bases, with 16 bases left in between. This CDR3 comprises 17 residues. Per the germline V gene, CDR1 is SGHRS and CDR2 is YFSETQ. CDR3 region: CASSPYAGISTNEKLFF. The CDR3 bases are TGCGCCAGCAGCCCATACGCGGGGATTTCAACTAATGAAAAACTGTTTTTT.

This clonotype was observed at least ten times. The chain recombines TRBV5-1 with TRBJ2-1, with 7 positions matching TRBD1. This CDR3 has 15 residues. Germline CDR1 reads SGHRS; CDR2 reads YFSETQ. With 7 bases clipped from V and 3 bases from J, the junction kept 10 bases outside the gene matches. The CDR3 region has the DNA TGCGCCAGCTCCCCGGGACAGTCAGTCTACAATGAGCAGTTCTTC. Its translation: CASSPGQSVYNEQFF.

This clonotype was counted ten times or more. The DNA of the CDR3 is TGTGCCAGCAGTCCCCTAGCGGCGCTAGCCAAAAACATTCAGTACTTC. Amino acids: CASSPLAALAKNIQYF. V usage is TRBV27 and J usage is TRBJ2-4, with 7 bases matching TRBD2. In germline, CDR1 is MNHEY, CDR2 SMNVEV (reference sequence). The CDR3 consists of 16 residues. The V and J ends lost 5 bases and 0 bases, in that order; junction bases with no gene match: 7.

This clonotype has a count of ten or more. This chain uses TRBV18 with TRBJ2-3; tentatively, D is TRBD2 (6 bases). Between the trimmed V and J ends, which lost 1 base and 1 base, there was a span of 9 bases. The CDR3 loop spans 15 amino acids. Germline loops: CDR1 KGHSH, CDR2 LQKENI. The CDR3 reads CASSPRRGGTDTQYF. The DNA of the CDR3 is TGTGCCAGCTCACCACGGAGGGGAGGCACAGATACGCAGTATTTT.

Many counts were recorded for this clonotype. The chain combines TRBV6-1 with TRBJ2-3; D call uncertain. The V gene's germline CDR1 is MNHNS and CDR2 SASEGT. The CDR3 totals 14 residues. The germline V and J ends were trimmed by 6 bases and 5 bases, with 15 bases remaining between them. The CDR3, as DNA: TGTGCCAGCAGCGAATGGGTAAATGGAGATACGCAGTATTTT. This codes for CASSEWVNGDTQYF.

This clonotype has at least ten counts. CDR3: CSARVAGRSYEQYF. The CDR3 DNA reads as TGCAGTGCTAGAGTCGCGGGAAGATCCTACGAGCAGTACTTC. The chain carries TRBV20-1 and TRBJ2-7; tentative D call: TRBD2 (6 bases). The CDR3 sequence is 14 residues long. Germline CDR1 DFQATT, CDR2 SNEGSKA (reference sequence). V dropped 1 base and J dropped 1 base, with 11 bases sitting between them.

Only a few counts were recorded for this clonotype. This chain links TRBV6-1 with TRBJ2-3, with D possibly being TRBD2 (6 bases). The CDR3 has 16 amino acids. CDR1 MNHNS and CDR2 SASEGT come from the germline V gene. V lost 5 bases and J 9 bases, leaving 24 bases between the germline ends. The CDR3 DNA follows: TGTGCCAGCAGTCATCCTACAAAATCAGTCGGGGGAACGCAGTATTTT. As protein: CASSHPTKSVGGTQYF.

The chain combines TRBV29-1 with TRBJ2-1; D possibly corresponds to TRBD2 (6 bases). The CDR3 spans 16 residues. V was trimmed by 4 bases and J by 0 bases, leaving 16 bases between them. Germline V gene data show CDR1 as SQVTM and CDR2 as ANQGSEA. CDR3 in DNA: TGCAGCGTTGTCGGGGAAGACGGGAGCTCCTACAATGAGCAGTTCTTC. Translated: CSVVGEDGSSYNEQFF.

This clonotype was seen a few times. The chain is built from TRBV12-3 or TRBV12-4 and TRBJ2-2, with 11 bases aligning to TRBD1. V trimming: 6 bases; J trimming: 6 bases; junction bases outside the gene matches: 6. The CDR3 extends over 15 amino acids. This CDR3 is CASRLSGQGAGELFF. The CDR3 bases are TGTGCCAGCAGGCTTTCGGGACAGGGGGCCGGGGAGCTGTTTTTT.

This clonotype was observed at least ten times. The chain links TRBV10-3 to TRBJ2-6, with a tentative D call TRBD1 (5 bases). The CDR3 is 16 residues long. The ends were cut back, 3 bases at V and 2 bases at J, with 11 bases in the middle. From germline, CDR1 is ENHRY and CDR2 SYGVKD. The CDR3 is CAISDQGVTGANVLTF. In DNA, the CDR3 is TGTGCCATCAGTGATCAGGGTGTCACTGGGGCCAACGTCCTGACTTTC.

This clonotype was detected ten times or more. The chain couples TRBV7-6 to TRBJ2-3; D uncertain. This CDR3 comprises 14 residues. Germline values: CDR1 SGHVS, CDR2 FNYEAQ. V shed 3 bases and J shed 4 bases, with 11 bases lying between them. CDR3 bases: TGTGCCAGCAGCTTTCTGTCACCCCCAGATACGCAGTATTTT. Protein product: CASSFLSPPDTQYF.

This clonotype has a count of ten or more. V usage is TRBV10-3 and J usage is TRBJ2-7; 11 positions agree with TRBD1. The CDR3 spans 14 residues. Germline V gene data show CDR1 as ENHRY and CDR2 as SYGVKD. The J segment lost 5 bases and the V segment lost 6 bases, leaving 6 bases of the junction unmatched. CDR3 sequence (DNA): TGTGCCATCAGAGGGACAGGGGGAACGCACGAGCAGTACTTC. It codes for CAIRGTGGTHEQYF.

This clonotype came up many times. The chain recombines TRBV12-3 or TRBV12-4 with TRBJ1-5; D remains ambiguous. CDR3 length: 14 amino acids. Trimming pared 2 bases from V and 1 base from J, leaving 6 bases between. The CDR3 DNA follows: TGTGCCAGCAGTTTATGGGTGAGCAATCAGCCCCAGCATTTT. Encoded protein: CASSLWVSNQPQHF.

This clonotype was seen ten or more times. The V gene is TRBV7-6, the J gene TRBJ2-3; the match to TRBD2 covers 11 bases. Trimming took 5 bases from V and 6 from J; bases not matched to a gene: 10. CDR3 length equals 16 residues. Germline CDR1 and CDR2: SGHVS and FNYEAQ. CDR3 DNA sequence: TGTGCCAGCAGCCCTGGGACTAGCGGAGCGGGGGATACGCAGTATTTT. Amino acids: CASSPGTSGAGDTQYF. Full variable domain (rest looked up from reference TRBV7-6 and TRBJ2-3): GAGVSQSPRYKVTKRGQDVALRCDPISGHVSLYWYRQALGQGPEFLTYFNYEAQQDKSGLPNDRFSAERPEGSISTLTIQRTEQRDSAMYRCASSPGTSGAGDTQYFGPGTRLTVL.

V gene TRBV5-1 combines with J gene TRBJ2-1; 8 bases are shared with TRBD2. V dropped 0 bases and J dropped 4; count of bases not matched to a gene: 3. Looked up from germline, CDR1 is SGHRS and CDR2 is YFSETQ. The CDR3 covers 15 residues. The CDR3 spells CASSLEVAGYNEQFF. The CDR3 DNA reads TGCGCCAGCAGCTTGGAAGTAGCGGGGTACAATGAGCAGTTCTTC.